This T cell receptor (beta chain) was retrieved from a study of T cells in Graves' hyperthyroidism and ophthalmopathy. Study-wide results and caveats: Most thyroid clonotypes that were expanded above 0.001 also turned up in blood.

The CDR3 has 15 residues. Germline V CDR1 and CDR2: SGHAT, FQNNGV. The V and J ends lost 3 bases and 0 bases respectively, with 12 bases between them. Authors of the study amplified TCR beta CDR3 regions from RNA transcripts. The HTBI primer set served for first-round RT-PCR of the TCR CDR3. TCRdb reprocessed the multiplex PCR reads via MiXCR and lists one record per CDR3 protein. This table holds fewer than 700,000 distinct CDR3 sequences, 17% found once. The sample holds many counts of this clonotype. Its antigen is as yet unknown. The sequence derives from a young woman with Graves' ophthalmopathy. The sample was blood. The gene calls are TRBV11-2 and TRBJ2-7, with a tentative D call TRBD2 (5 bases). In nucleotides, the CDR3 is TGTGCCAGCAGCTTTACCAGAGGGAGCTCCTACGAGCAGTACTTC. Translation: CASSFTRGSSYEQYF.